Below, 29 T cell receptor beta chains from the same sample are listed, as sequenced in a study of radiotherapy plus CTLA-4 blockade in lung cancer. Assay used: immunoSEQ multiplex PCR; TCRdb lists only in-frame clones, some missing. The data hold under 95,000 clones, with 78% observed a single time. Sequencing used peripheral blood, obtained from a patient treated with radiotherapy plus ipilimumab. These receptors were obtained from a human donor with non-small cell lung cancer whose response to radiotherapy plus ipilimumab could not be evaluated. Some clones in this sample may be carry-over from other donors' samples.

The V call is TRBV7-9, the J call TRBJ1-6; TRBD1 matches at 9 bases. V gave up 5 bases and J gave up 8 bases; unmatched junction bases: 4. This CDR3 is built from 14 residues. The V gene's germline CDR1 is SEHNR and CDR2 FQNEAQ (reference sequence). CDR3 region: CASSITGGDSPLHF. CDR3 DNA: TGTGCCAGCAGCATTACAGGGGGCGATTCACCCCTCCACTTT. The whole variable domain, filled in from reference TRBV7-9 and TRBJ1-6, reads DTGVSQNPRHKITKRGQNVTFRCDPISEHNRLYWYRQTLGQGPEFLTYFQNEAQLEKSRLLSDRFSAERPKGSFSTLEIQRTEQGDSAMYLCASSITGGDSPLHFGNGTRLTVT.

The J gene is TRBJ2-1, the V gene TRBV6-5, with TRBD1 matching over 8 bases. V lost 6 bases, J lost 5 bases, and 9 bases stayed unmatched. The CDR3 extends over 15 amino acids. CDR1 and CDR2 (germline): MNHEY, SVGAGI. The CDR3 coding sequence is TGTGCCAGCAGCCCCCTTTGGACAGGGAACAATGAGCAGTTCTTC. Its translation: CASSPLWTGNNEQFF.

The CDR3 DNA reads as TGCGCCAGCAGCTCGGGACAGAACACTGAAGCTTTCTTT. Encoded protein: CASSSGQNTEAFF. The chain carries TRBV5-1 and TRBJ1-1; D perhaps matches TRBD1 (6 bases). V lost 3 bases to trimming and J lost 1 base, with 7 bases between them. Germline V gene lookup returns CDR1 SGHRS and CDR2 YFSETQ. The CDR3 extends over 13 amino acids. The whole variable domain, filled in from reference TRBV5-1 and TRBJ1-1, reads KAGVTQTPRYLIKTRGQQVTLSCSPISGHRSVSWYQQTPGQGLQFLFEYFSETQRNKGNFPGRFSGRQFSNSRSEMNVSTLELGDSALYLCASSSGQNTEAFFGQGTRLTVV.

This chain uses TRBV6-1 with TRBJ1-2; 8 bases align to TRBD1. The CDR3 spans 13 residues. V shed 6 bases and J 6 bases; nucleotides not matched to a gene: 6. CDR1 and CDR2 from the germline V gene are MNHNS and SASEGT. The CDR3 protein is CASSKDRVDGYTF. CDR3 DNA: TGTGCCAGCAGCAAGGACAGGGTGGATGGCTACACCTTC.

The V gene is TRBV18, the J gene TRBJ1-2; 9 nucleotides align to TRBD1. Trimming cost V 5 bases and J 6 bases; bases outside gene matches: 7. The germline CDR1 and CDR2 sequences are KGHSH and LQKENI. The CDR3 contains 14 residues. CDR3 coding DNA: TGTGCCAGCTCAGCCTCCGGGACAGGGAATGGCTACACCTTC. It is translated as CASSASGTGNGYTF.

The V and J genes are TRBV5-1 and TRBJ2-7, with unresolved D. V dropped 4 bases and J dropped 7 bases, with 15 bases sitting between them. CDR1 is SGHRS and CDR2 is YFSETQ in the germline V gene. CDR3 size: 13 residues. This CDR3 is CASSPSGEQEQYF. The CDR3 DNA sequence: TGCGCCAGCAGCCCCTCTGGAGAGCAGGAGCAGTACTTC.

This clone showed up just a few times. The gene calls are TRBV19 and TRBJ1-2; D is uncertain. The germline gives CDR1 LNHDA, CDR2 SQIVND (reference sequence). This CDR3 region has 15 residues. V was shortened by 5 bases and J by 0 bases, with 13 bases between the two germline ends. The CDR3 reads CASSPGLEANYGYTF. For the CDR3, the DNA is TGTGCCAGTAGTCCCGGGTTAGAGGCTAACTATGGCTACACCTTC.

This clone occurred many times. This rearrangement joins TRBV15 to TRBJ1-6; no definite D call. This CDR3 has 14 residues. With 1 base removed from V and 7 bases from J, the gap between germline ends came to 8 bases. The V gene's germline CDR1 is LNHNV and CDR2 YYDKDF (reference sequence). As DNA, the CDR3 is TGTGCCACCAGCAGAGGGTTTAGAAATTCACCCCTCCACTTT. Translated: CATSRGFRNSPLHF.

CDR3 DNA sequence: TGCGCCAGCAGCCAAGATCGGCAGGGCAGTTCCAGCTACACCTTC. It specifies CASSQDRQGSSSYTF. The genes are TRBV4-3 and TRBJ1-2; tentative D call: TRBD1 (5 bases). The length of the CDR3 is 15 residues. V lost 0 bases and J 9 bases, leaving 17 bases between the germline ends. Germline V gives CDR1 LGHNA, CDR2 YSLEER.

Here the CDR3 DNA reads TGTGCCAGCAGCTTACCTAGCGGGGGAGGGGCGGATACGCAGTATTTT. Its translation: CASSLPSGGGADTQYF. The chain carries TRBV7-2 and TRBJ2-3, with 10 bases aligning to TRBD2. The junction had 8 bases not matched to a gene; V was cut back by 2 bases and J by 6 bases. The CDR3 has 16 amino acids. CDR1 and CDR2 from the germline V gene are SGHTA and FQGNSA.

This clone has a single count. The gene calls are TRBV6-1 and TRBJ2-5; 9 bases match TRBD2. The J call may be wrong; the DNA end is better matched by TRBJ2-7. Per the germline V gene, CDR1 is MNHNS and CDR2 is SASEGT. CDR3 size: 14 residues. Here the CDR3 DNA reads TGTGCCAGCAGTGACAGCGGGGGGCCCTACGAGCAGTACTTC. It is translated as CASSDSGGPYEQYF.

This clone was picked up a small number of times. The chain couples TRBV27 to TRBJ2-5; tentative D call: TRBD2 (6 bases). From germline, CDR1 is MNHEY and CDR2 SMNVEV (reference sequence). With 0 bases removed from V and 7 bases from J, the gap between germline ends came to 6 bases. The CDR3 runs to 12 residues. The chain's CDR3 is CASSLSGGTQYF. CDR3 DNA sequence: TGTGCCAGCAGTTTATCGGGGGGGACCCAGTACTTC.

This clone came up a few times. The chain links TRBV5-1 to TRBJ1-5; D is undetermined. Looked up from germline, CDR1 is SGHRS and CDR2 is YFSETQ. This CDR3 comprises 15 residues. The germline V and J ends were trimmed by 0 bases and 4 bases, with 11 bases remaining between them. CDR3 nucleotide sequence: TGCGCCAGCAGCTTGGACCCGGGGAAAAATCAGCCCCAGCATTTT. Amino acid sequence: CASSLDPGKNQPQHF.

This clone was seen just once. The V and J genes are TRBV25-1 and TRBJ2-2; a weak D match, TRBD1 (5 bases). The CDR3 has 14 residues. Trimming removed 3 bases at V and 4 bases at J, with 9 bases between. Germline lookup yields CDR1 MGHDK and CDR2 SYGVNS. The CDR3 DNA reads as TGTGCCAGCAGTGACAGGGTGTCCACCGGGGAGCTGTTTTTT. It encodes CASSDRVSTGELFF.

The chain is built from TRBV27 and TRBJ1-2; D not resolved. The CDR3 is 14 residues long. CDR1 MNHEY and CDR2 SMNVEV come from the germline V gene (reference sequence). Trimming removed 2 bases from V and 4 bases from J, with 11 bases in between. The CDR3 DNA reads as TGTGCCAGCAGTTTAGAGGGTCGGGGCTATGGCTACACCTTC. As protein: CASSLEGRGYGYTF.

The rearrangement joins TRBV7-2 to TRBJ2-5; 9 bases agree with TRBD2. Trimming cost V 5 bases and J 5 bases; bases outside gene matches: 9. The CDR3 spans 15 residues. The V gene's germline CDR1 is SGHTA and CDR2 FQGNSA. The CDR3 sequence: CASSPRASGVETQYF. Here the CDR3 DNA reads TGTGCCAGCAGCCCCCGGGCTAGCGGGGTGGAGACCCAGTACTTC.

The rearrangement joins TRBV2 to TRBJ1-1; 8 positions match TRBD1. Looked up from germline, CDR1 is SNHLY and CDR2 is FYNNEI. The CDR3 runs 14 residues. V was clipped by 4 bases and J by 4 bases; unmatched bases: 5. This CDR3 is CASSVSTGGTEAFF. CDR3 in DNA: TGTGCCAGCAGTGTATCTACAGGGGGCACTGAAGCTTTCTTT.

This clone has just one count. The chain has TRBV6-1 and TRBJ2-1; D uncertain. Per germline, CDR1 MNHNS and CDR2 SASEGT. V was shortened by 3 bases and J by 0 bases, with 12 bases between the two germline ends. CDR3 length: 16 amino acids. The CDR3 sequence: CASSDRSESSYNEQFF. The CDR3 region has the DNA TGTGCCAGCAGTGATAGGAGCGAGAGCTCCTACAATGAGCAGTTCTTC.

The V gene is TRBV5-4, the J gene TRBJ2-3, with 7 bases identical to TRBD2. CDR1 and CDR2 from the germline V gene are SGHNT and YYREEE (reference sequence). The CDR3 spans 14 residues. Trimming took 6 bases from V and 5 from J; bases not matched to a gene: 9. DNA for the CDR3: TGTGCCAGCACCCCGGGGGGTGCCCAAGATACGCAGTATTTT. Its protein is CASTPGGAQDTQYF. Full variable domain (outside the CDR3, taken from reference TRBV5-4 and TRBJ2-3): ETGVTQSPTHLIKTRGQQVTLRCSSQSGHNTVSWYQQALGQGPQFIFQYYREEENGRGNFPPRFSGLQFPNYSSELNVNALELDDSALYLCASTPGGAQDTQYFGPGTRLTVL.

The chain combines TRBV5-1 with TRBJ1-1; 8 nucleotides match TRBD1. The CDR3 runs to 14 residues. V trimming: 5 bases; J trimming: 0 bases; junction bases outside the gene matches: 3. Germline CDR1 and CDR2: SGHRS and YFSETQ. The CDR3: CASSWDRLNTEAFF. The CDR3 DNA reads as TGCGCCAGCAGTTGGGACAGGTTGAACACTGAAGCTTTCTTT.

This clone came up once. The J gene is TRBJ2-3, the V gene TRBV28; D may be TRBD1 (5 bases). The V end was cut by 2 bases, the J end by 0 bases, with 15 bases between. The germline gives CDR1 MDHEN, CDR2 SYDVKM. The CDR3 runs to 17 residues. This CDR3 is CASSLRGVRVSTDTQYF. The CDR3 DNA reads as TGTGCCAGCAGTTTAAGGGGTGTTCGGGTAAGCACAGATACGCAGTATTTT.

V and J are TRBV2 and TRBJ2-7, with 9 bases that match TRBD1. V trimming: 2 bases; J trimming: 5 bases; junction bases outside the gene matches: 13. Germline V gene sequence: CDR1 SNHLY, CDR2 FYNNEI. This CDR3 region has 17 residues. The DNA of the CDR3 is TGTGCCAGCAGTGAACGGAGCCCCGGGACAGGGCTCGACGAGCAGTACTTC. Protein sequence: CASSERSPGTGLDEQYF.

This clone was seen a handful of times. The gene calls are TRBV7-2 and TRBJ1-4; 7 bases are a match to TRBD1. The CDR3 sequence is 16 residues long. Germline V CDR1 and CDR2: SGHTA, FQGNSA. V was pared by 0 bases and J by 7 bases, with 8 bases of the junction left unmatched. This CDR3 reads CASSLAGTVTFEKLFF. In DNA form, the CDR3 reads TGTGCCAGCAGCTTAGCGGGGACAGTCACGTTTGAAAAACTGTTTTTT.

There are a few counts of this clone. The genes are TRBV5-4 and TRBJ1-2, with 7 bases aligning to TRBD1. CDR1 is SGHNT, CDR2 YYREEE, per germline (reference sequence). The CDR3 has 14 residues. The junction had 5 bases not matched to a gene; V was cut back by 5 bases and J by 1 base. In DNA, the CDR3 is TGTGCCAGCAGGGACCAGGGGGGTAACTATGGCTACACCTTC. It yields the protein CASRDQGGNYGYTF.

V usage is TRBV6-5 and J usage is TRBJ1-1; 9 bases fit TRBD1. The germline CDR1 and CDR2 sequences are MNHEY and SVGAGI. With V trimmed by 5 bases and J by 4 bases, 5 bases remained unmatched. There are 14 residues in the CDR3. The CDR3: CASSEQGASTEAFF. The DNA of the CDR3 is TGTGCCAGCAGTGAACAGGGGGCGAGCACTGAAGCTTTCTTT.

A single count supports this clone. The chain joins TRBV29-1 to TRBJ2-7, with D unclear. From germline, CDR1 is SQVTM and CDR2 ANQGSEA. Trimming took 6 bases from V and 6 from J, leaving 15 bases between them. The CDR3 is 12 amino acids. The CDR3 loop reads CSVTMSSSEQYF. DNA for the CDR3: TGCAGCGTGACCATGTCGTCTAGCGAGCAGTACTTC.

This chain links TRBV4-1 with TRBJ1-4, with 10 bases fitting TRBD1. Germline V gene sequence: CDR1 MGHRA, CDR2 YSYEKL. Germline trimming cut 3 bases from V and 7 bases from J; bases unmatched to any gene: 8. There are 16 residues in the CDR3. CDR3: CASSHIPGQGPEKLFF. The CDR3 nucleotides are TGCGCCAGCAGCCATATCCCGGGACAGGGGCCTGAAAAACTGTTTTTT.

The chain recombines TRBV6-1 with TRBJ2-7; 8 nucleotides align to TRBD2. Looked up from germline, CDR1 is MNHNS and CDR2 is SASEGT. V dropped 7 bases and J dropped 6; count of bases not matched to a gene: 8. This CDR3 region has 13 residues. The CDR3 DNA sequence: TGTGCCAGCACCCCCGGGGGGGCCTTCGAGCAGTACTTC. Translation gives CASTPGGAFEQYF.

In this sample, this clone turned up once. The gene calls are TRBV11-2 and TRBJ2-3; D is perhaps TRBD2 (6 bases). Trimming stripped 4 bases from V and 1 base from J, with 9 bases between. Germline values: CDR1 SGHAT, CDR2 FQNNGV. This CDR3 spans 14 amino acids. DNA for the CDR3: TGTGCCAGCAGCTCGGGACTCCGCACAGATACGCAGTATTTT. This translates into CASSSGLRTDTQYF.